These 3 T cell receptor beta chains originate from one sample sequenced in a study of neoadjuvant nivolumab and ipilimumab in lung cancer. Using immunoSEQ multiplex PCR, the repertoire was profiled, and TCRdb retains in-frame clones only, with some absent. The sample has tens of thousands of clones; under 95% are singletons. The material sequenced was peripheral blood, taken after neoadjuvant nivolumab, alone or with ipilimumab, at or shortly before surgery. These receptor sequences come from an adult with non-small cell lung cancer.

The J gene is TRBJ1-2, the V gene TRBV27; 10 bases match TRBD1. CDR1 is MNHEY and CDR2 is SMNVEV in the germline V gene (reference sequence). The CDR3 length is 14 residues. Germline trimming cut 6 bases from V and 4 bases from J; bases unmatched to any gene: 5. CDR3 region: CASSPWTGGYGYTF. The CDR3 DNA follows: TGTGCCAGCAGCCCGTGGACAGGGGGCTATGGCTACACCTTC.

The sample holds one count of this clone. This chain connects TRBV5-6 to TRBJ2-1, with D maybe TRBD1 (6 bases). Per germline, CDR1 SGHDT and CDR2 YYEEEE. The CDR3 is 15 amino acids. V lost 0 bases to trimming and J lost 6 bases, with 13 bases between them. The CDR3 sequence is CASSLVGGLGNEQFF. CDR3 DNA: TGTGCCAGCAGCTTGGTAGGGGGTCTCGGCAATGAGCAGTTCTTC.

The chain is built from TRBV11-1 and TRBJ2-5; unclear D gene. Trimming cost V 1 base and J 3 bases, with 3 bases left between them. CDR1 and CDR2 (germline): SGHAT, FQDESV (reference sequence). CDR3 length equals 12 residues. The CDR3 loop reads CASSLGEETQYF. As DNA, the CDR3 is TGTGCCAGCAGCTTAGGGGAAGAGACCCAGTACTTC.